This T cell receptor beta chain was profiled in a study of blood T cell repertoires in COVID-19. Across the whole study: Whether acute or convalescent, the COVID-19 samples came from the United States, Italy and Spain.

Participants were aged roughly 18 to 90 years, lived in 20 to 30 US areas, and enrolled virtually. For recovered donors of Cohort 3, there were two negative PCRs, clearance, or symptom resolution. The CDR3 consists of 15 residues. Trimming left V 0 bases short and J 4 bases short, with 12 bases between. The germline V gene has CDR1 MNHEY and CDR2 SVGAGI. How the authors handled the data: How many nucleated cells were present was estimated from reference gene primer amplification. TCRdb's copy holds only in-frame clones and misses some; the assay was immunoSEQ multiplex PCR. V, J and clone size reflect that table, while D and trimming were determined from the DNA. This sample has about 270,000 clones, with around 87% found just once.

This rearrangement joins TRBV6-5 to TRBJ2-5; possible D gene TRBD2, 7 bases. This sequence was found in a woman between 18 and 30 years old who had recovered from COVID-19. The sequenced sample consisted of PBMCs or T cells enriched from blood (not recorded which). Written as DNA, the CDR3 is TGTGCCAGCAGTTACTCGGGAGGGGGGGGAGAGACCCAGTACTTC. Amino acids: CASSYSGGGGETQYF.